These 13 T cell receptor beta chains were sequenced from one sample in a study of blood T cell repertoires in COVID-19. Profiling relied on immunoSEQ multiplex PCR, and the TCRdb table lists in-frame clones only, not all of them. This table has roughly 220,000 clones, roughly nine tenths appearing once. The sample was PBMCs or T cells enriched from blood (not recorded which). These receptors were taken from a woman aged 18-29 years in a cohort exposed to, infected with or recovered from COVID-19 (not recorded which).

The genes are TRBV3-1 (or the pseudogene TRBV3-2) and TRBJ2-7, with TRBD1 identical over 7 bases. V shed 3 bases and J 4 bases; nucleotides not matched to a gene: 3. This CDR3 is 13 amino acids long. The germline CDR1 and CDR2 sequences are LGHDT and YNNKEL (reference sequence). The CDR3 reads CASSQDRRYEQYF. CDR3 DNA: TGTGCCAGCAGCCAGGACAGGAGGTACGAGCAGTACTTC.

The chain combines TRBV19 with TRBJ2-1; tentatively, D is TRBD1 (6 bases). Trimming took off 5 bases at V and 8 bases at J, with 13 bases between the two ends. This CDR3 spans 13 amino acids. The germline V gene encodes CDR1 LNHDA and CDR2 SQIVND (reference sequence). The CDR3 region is CASSPQGFDEQFF. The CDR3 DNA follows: TGTGCCAGTAGTCCACAGGGTTTTGATGAGCAGTTCTTC.

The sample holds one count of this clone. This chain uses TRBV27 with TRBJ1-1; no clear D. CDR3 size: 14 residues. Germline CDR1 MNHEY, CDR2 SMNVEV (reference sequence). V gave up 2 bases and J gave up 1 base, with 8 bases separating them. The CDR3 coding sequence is TGTGCCAGCAGTTTACGGCGGGGGAACACTGAAGCTTTCTTT. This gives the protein CASSLRRGNTEAFF.

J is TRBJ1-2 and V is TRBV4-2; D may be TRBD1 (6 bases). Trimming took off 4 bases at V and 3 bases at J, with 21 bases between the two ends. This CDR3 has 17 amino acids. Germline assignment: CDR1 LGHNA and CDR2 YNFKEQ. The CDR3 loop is CASSPGRGGGSDYGYTF. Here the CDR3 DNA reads TGTGCCAGCAGCCCTGGACGGGGAGGGGGAAGCGACTATGGCTACACCTTC.

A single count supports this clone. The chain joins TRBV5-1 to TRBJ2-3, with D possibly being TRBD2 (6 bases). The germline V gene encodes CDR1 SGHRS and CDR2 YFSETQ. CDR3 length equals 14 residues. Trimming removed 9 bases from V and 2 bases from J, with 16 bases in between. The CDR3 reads CATGERGNTDTQYF. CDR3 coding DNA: TGCGCCACAGGCGAACGGGGGAACACAGATACGCAGTATTTT.

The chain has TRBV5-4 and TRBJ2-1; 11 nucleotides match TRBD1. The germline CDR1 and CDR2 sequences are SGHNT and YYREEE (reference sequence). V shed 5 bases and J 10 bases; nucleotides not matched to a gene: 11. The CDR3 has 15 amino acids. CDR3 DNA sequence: TGTGCCAGCAGTCTTGGGGACAGGGGGGAGGGAGAGCAGTTCTTC. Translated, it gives CASSLGDRGEGEQFF.

CDR3 region: CASSSVTAGTRNTEAFF. As DNA, the CDR3 is TGTGCCAGCAGCTCGGTAACCGCCGGGACACGGAACACTGAAGCTTTCTTT. V gene TRBV7-8 combines with J gene TRBJ1-1; the D gene is possibly TRBD1 (6 bases). This CDR3 is 17 amino acids long. Between the trimmed V and J ends, which lost 4 bases and 1 base, there was a span of 19 bases. Germline CDR1 SGHVS, CDR2 FQNEAQ.

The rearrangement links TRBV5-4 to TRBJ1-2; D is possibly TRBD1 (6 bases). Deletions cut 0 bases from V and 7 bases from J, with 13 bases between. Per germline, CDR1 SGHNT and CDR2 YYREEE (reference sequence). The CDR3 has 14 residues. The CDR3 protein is CASSLEGGGGGYTF. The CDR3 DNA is TGTGCCAGCAGCTTGGAGGGCGGGGGCGGTGGCTACACCTTC. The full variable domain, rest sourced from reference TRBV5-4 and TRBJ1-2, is ETGVTQSPTHLIKTRGQQVTLRCSSQSGHNTVSWYQQALGQGPQFIFQYYREEENGRGNFPPRFSGLQFPNYSSELNVNALELDDSALYLCASSLEGGGGGYTFGSGTRLTVV.

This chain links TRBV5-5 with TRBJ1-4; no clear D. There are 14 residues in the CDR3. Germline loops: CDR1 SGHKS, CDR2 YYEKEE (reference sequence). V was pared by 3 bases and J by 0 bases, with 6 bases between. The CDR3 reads CASSYTTTNEKLFF. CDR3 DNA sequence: TGTGCCAGCAGCTATACAACAACTAATGAAAAACTGTTTTTT.

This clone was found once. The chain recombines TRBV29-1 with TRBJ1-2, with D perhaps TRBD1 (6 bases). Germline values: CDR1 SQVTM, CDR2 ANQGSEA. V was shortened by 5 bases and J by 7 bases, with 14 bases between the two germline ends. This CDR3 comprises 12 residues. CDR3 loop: CSVRDTVTGYTF. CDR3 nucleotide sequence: TGCAGCGTTAGGGACACCGTTACTGGCTACACCTTC.

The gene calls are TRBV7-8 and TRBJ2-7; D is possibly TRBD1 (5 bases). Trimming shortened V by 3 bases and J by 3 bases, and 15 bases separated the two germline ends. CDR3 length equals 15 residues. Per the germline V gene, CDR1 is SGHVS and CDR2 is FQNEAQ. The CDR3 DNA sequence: TGTGCCAGCAGCTTTAGGCAGGGCACATTCTACGAGCAGTACTTC. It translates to CASSFRQGTFYEQYF.

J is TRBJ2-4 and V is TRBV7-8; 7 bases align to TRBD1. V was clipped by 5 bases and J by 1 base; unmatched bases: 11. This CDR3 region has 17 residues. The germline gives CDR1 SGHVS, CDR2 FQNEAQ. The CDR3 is CASSPTTGESAKNIQYF. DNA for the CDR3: TGTGCCAGCAGCCCAACTACAGGGGAATCGGCCAAAAACATTCAGTACTTC. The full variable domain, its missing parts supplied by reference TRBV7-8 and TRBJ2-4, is GAGVSQSPRYKVAKRGQDVALRCDPISGHVSLFWYQQALGQGPEFLTYFQNEAQLDKSGLPSDRFFAERPEGSVSTLKIQRTQQEDSAVYLCASSPTTGESAKNIQYFGAGTRLSVL.

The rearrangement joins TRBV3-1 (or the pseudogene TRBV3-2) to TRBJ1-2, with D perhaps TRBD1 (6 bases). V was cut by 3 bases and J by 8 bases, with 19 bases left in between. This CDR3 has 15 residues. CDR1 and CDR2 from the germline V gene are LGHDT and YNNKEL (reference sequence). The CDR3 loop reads CASSQAPSRQVGYTF. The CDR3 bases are TGTGCCAGCAGCCAGGCTCCCAGTAGACAGGTCGGCTACACCTTC.